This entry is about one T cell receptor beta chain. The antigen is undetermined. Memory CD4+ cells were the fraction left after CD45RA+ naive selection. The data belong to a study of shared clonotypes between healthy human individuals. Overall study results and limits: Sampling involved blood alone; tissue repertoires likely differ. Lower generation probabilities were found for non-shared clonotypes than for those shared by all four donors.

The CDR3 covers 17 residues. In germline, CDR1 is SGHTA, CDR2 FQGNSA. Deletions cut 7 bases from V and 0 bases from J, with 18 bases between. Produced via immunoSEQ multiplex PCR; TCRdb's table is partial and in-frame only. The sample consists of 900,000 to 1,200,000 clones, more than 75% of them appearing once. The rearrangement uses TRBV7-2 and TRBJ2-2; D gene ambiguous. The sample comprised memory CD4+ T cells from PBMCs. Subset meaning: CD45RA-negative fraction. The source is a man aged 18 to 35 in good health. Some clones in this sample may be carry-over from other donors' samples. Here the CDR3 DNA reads TGTGCCAGCATCCTCAGGCTGGCGGAAGCGAACACCGGGGAGCTGTTTTTT. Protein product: CASILRLAEANTGELFF.